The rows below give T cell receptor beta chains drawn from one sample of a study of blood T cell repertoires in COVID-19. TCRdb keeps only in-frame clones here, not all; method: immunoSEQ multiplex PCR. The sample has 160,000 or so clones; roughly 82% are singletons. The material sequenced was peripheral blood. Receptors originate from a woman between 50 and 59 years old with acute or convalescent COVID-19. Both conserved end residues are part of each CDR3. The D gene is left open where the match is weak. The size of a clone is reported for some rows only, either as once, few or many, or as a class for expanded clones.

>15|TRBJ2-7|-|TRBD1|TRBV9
CASSPGQGSSYEQYF
TGTGCCAGCAGCCCCGGACAGGGGTCTTCCTACGAGCAGTACTTC
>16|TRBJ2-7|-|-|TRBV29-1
CITPQGWGFYSYEQYF
TGCATTACGCCACAGGGTTGGGGGTTCTACTCCTACGAGCAGTACTTC
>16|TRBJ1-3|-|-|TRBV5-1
CASSLGLEGTGNTIYF
TGCGCCAGCAGCTTGGGGCTGGAGGGAACAGGAAACACCATATATTTT
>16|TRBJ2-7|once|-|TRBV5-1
CASSLGPQVLSYEQYF
TGCGCCAGCAGCCTTGGCCCTCAAGTTCTGTCCTACGAGCAGTACTTC
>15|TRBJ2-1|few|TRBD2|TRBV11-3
CASSGVAGSYNEQFF
TGTGCCAGCAGCGGTGTAGCGGGCTCCTACAATGAGCAGTTCTTC
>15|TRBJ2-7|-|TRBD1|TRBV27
CASSPKGDRGYEQYF
TGTGCCAGCAGTCCGAAAGGGGACAGGGGTTACGAGCAGTACTTC
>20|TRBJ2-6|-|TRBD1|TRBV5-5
CASSPYFPPGGGLGANVLTF
TGTGCCAGCAGCCCCTACTTCCCCCCAGGGGGCGGGTTGGGGGCCAACGTCCTGACTTTC
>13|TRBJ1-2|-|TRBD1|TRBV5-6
CASSPGQGYGYTF
TGTGCCAGCAGCCCTGGACAGGGTTATGGCTACACCTTC
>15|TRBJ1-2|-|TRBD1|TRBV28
CASSRRDRRSYGYTF
TGTGCCAGCAGTCGACGGGACAGGAGATCCTATGGCTACACCTTC
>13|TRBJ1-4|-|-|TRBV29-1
CSVGRGGNEKLFF
TGCAGCGTTGGTAGGGGGGGAAATGAAAAACTGTTTTTT
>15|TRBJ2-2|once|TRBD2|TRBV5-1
CASSPSGGSTGELFF
TGCGCCAGCAGCCCCTCGGGGGGGTCCACCGGGGAGCTGTTTTTT
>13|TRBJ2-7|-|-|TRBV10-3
CAISEAGAYEQYF
TGTGCCATCAGTGAAGCAGGTGCCTACGAGCAGTACTTC
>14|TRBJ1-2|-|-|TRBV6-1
CASSEARTTGPYTF
TGTGCCAGCAGTGAAGCGCGGACTACAGGCCCCTACACCTTC
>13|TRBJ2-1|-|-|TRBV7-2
CASRRLGVVEQFF
TGTGCCAGCAGACGTTTGGGCGTGGTTGAGCAGTTCTTC
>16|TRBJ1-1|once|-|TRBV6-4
CASSDSAGSGNTEAFF
TGTGCCAGCAGTGACTCCGCGGGTTCGGGGAACACTGAAGCTTTCTTT
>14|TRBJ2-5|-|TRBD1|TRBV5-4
CASSRDREQETQYF
TGTGCCAGCAGCCGAGACAGGGAGCAAGAGACCCAGTACTTC
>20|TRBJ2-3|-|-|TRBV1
CTSSQSGGGQGCVCTDTQYF
TGCACCAGCAGCCAGAGCGGCGGAGGCCAAGGTTGTGTTTGCACAGATACGCAGTATTTT
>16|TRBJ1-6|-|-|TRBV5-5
CASEEVLGLINSPLHF
TGTGCCAGTGAGGAGGTTTTGGGACTGATTAATTCACCCCTCCACTTT
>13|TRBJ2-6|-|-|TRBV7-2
CASSTSGANVLTF
TGTGCCAGCAGCACTTCTGGGGCCAACGTCCTGACTTTC
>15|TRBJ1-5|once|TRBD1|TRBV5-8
CASSVAGQWNQPQHF
TGTGCCAGCAGCGTGGCGGGACAGTGGAATCAGCCCCAGCATTTT
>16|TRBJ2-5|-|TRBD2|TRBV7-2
CASSFLGGRGQETQYF
TGTGCCAGCAGCTTTTTAGGCGGGAGAGGCCAAGAGACCCAGTACTTC
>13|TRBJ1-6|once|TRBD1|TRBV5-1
CASTFDRAPPLHF
TGCGCCAGCACCTTCGACAGGGCCCCACCCCTCCACTTT
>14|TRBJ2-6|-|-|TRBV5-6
CASSGLSGANVLTF
TGTGCCAGCAGCGGCCTCTCGGGGGCCAACGTCCTGACTTTC
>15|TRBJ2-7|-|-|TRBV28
CASSTLGGGSYEQYF
TGTGCCAGCAGTACTTTAGGGGGGGGCTCCTACGAGCAGTACTTC
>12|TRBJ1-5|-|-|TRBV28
CAIGRGNQPQHF
TGTGCCATAGGGCGGGGCAATCAGCCCCAGCATTTT
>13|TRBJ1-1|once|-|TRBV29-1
CSVTTGGRTEAFF
TGCAGCGTTACGACAGGAGGACGAACTGAAGCTTTCTTT
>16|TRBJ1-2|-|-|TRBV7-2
CASSLEGGRVNYGYTF
TGTGCCAGCAGCTTAGAAGGGGGACGGGTAAACTATGGCTACACCTTC
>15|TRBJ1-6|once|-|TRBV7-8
CASTILSTANSPLHF
TGTGCCAGCACCATTCTATCGACAGCAAATTCACCCCTCCACTTT
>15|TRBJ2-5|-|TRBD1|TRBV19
CASSTGTGVRETQYF
TGTGCCAGTAGTACCGGGACAGGGGTAAGAGAGACCCAGTACTTC
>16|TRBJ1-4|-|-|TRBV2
CASSSREARTNEKLFF
TGTGCCAGCAGTAGCAGGGAGGCAAGGACTAATGAAAAACTGTTTTTT
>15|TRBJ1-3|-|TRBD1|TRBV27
CASSSDRGYGNTIYF
TGTGCCAGCAGCTCCGACAGGGGCTATGGAAACACCATATATTTT
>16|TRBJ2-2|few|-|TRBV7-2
CASSPHGGWNTGELFF
TGTGCCAGCAGCCCACACGGGGGTTGGAACACCGGGGAGCTGTTTTTT
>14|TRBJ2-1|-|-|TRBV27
CASSLRISYNEQFF
TGTGCCAGCAGTTTGAGGATCTCCTACAATGAGCAGTTCTTC
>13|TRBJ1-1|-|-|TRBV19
CASSTRMNTEAFF
TGTGCCAGTAGTACGAGGATGAACACTGAAGCTTTCTTT
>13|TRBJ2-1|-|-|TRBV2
CASETGFQREQFF
TGTGCCAGCGAGACGGGGTTTCAGCGGGAGCAGTTCTTC
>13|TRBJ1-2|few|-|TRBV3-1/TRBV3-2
CASSSYYSYGYTF
TGTGCCAGCAGCTCTTATTATTCCTATGGCTACACCTTC
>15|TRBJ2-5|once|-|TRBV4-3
CASSQEFRVEETQYF
TGCGCCAGCAGCCAAGAATTCAGGGTTGAGGAGACCCAGTACTTC
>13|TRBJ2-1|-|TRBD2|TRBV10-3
CAISPVGGGEQFF
TGTGCCATCAGTCCCGTCGGGGGGGGTGAGCAGTTCTTC
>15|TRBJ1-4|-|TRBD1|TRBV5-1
CASSQPGQGNEKLFF
TGCGCCAGCAGCCAACCGGGACAGGGAAATGAAAAACTGTTTTTT
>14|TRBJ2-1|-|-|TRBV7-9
CASSPDFPYNEQFF
TGTGCCAGCAGCCCGGACTTCCCCTACAATGAGCAGTTCTTC
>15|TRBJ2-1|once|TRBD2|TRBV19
CASSITSGRHNEQFF
TGTGCCAGTAGTATCACCAGCGGGAGGCACAATGAGCAGTTCTTC
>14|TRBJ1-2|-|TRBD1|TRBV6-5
CASRKNRDREGYTF
TGTGCCAGCAGAAAAAACCGGGACAGGGAAGGCTACACCTTC
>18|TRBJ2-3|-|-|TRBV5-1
CATRKGIRASSITDTQYF
TGCGCCACCAGGAAGGGGATTAGGGCTAGTTCCATTACGGATACGCAGTATTTT
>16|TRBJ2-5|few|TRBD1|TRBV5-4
CASSGQGADYQETQYF
TGTGCCAGCAGCGGTCAGGGGGCGGATTATCAAGAGACCCAGTACTTC
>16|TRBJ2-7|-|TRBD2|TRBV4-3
CASSRTSGSIAYEQYF
TGCGCCAGCAGCCGGACTAGCGGGAGTATCGCGTACGAGCAGTACTTC
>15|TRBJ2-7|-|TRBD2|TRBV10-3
CATGDGVAGAYEQYF
TGTGCCACCGGAGATGGGGTAGCGGGAGCGTATGAGCAGTACTTC
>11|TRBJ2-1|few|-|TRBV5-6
CASSLLNEQFF
TGTGCCAGCAGCTTGCTTAATGAGCAGTTCTTC
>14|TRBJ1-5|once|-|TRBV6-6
CASSSPGYNQPQHF
TGTGCCAGCTCCTCACCGGGGTACAATCAGCCCCAGCATTTT
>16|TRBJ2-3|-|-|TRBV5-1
CASSLGGTGDTDTQYF
TGCGCCAGCAGCTTGGGCGGGACTGGCGACACAGATACGCAGTATTTT
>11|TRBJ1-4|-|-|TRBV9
CASSVLSHGFF
TGTGCCAGCAGCGTACTGAGCCATGGGTTTTTT
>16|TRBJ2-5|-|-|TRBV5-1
CASSLDRGFRQETQYF
TGCGCCAGCAGCTTGGATCGGGGGTTTCGCCAAGAGACCCAGTACTTC
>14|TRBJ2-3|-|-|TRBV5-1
CASSPTTSTDTQYF
TGCGCCAGCAGCCCGACGACTAGCACAGATACGCAGTATTTT
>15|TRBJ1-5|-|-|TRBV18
CASSPDRTGPGPQHF
TGTGCCAGCTCACCAGATCGCACAGGGCCAGGGCCCCAGCATTTT
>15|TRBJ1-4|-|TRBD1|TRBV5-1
CASSLWGQTNEKLFF
TGCGCCAGCAGCTTATGGGGACAGACTAATGAAAAACTGTTTTTT
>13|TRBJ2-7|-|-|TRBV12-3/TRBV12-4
CASSTSSPYEQYF
TGTGCCAGCAGTACTAGCAGCCCCTACGAGCAGTACTTC
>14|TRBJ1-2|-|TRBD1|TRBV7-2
CASSSPGQGYGYTF
TGTGCCAGCAGCTCCCCGGGACAGGGGTATGGCTACACCTTC
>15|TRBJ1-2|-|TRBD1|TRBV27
CASSSRGRVDYGYTF
TGTGCCAGCAGTTCCAGGGGGCGGGTGGACTATGGCTACACCTTC